This T cell receptor (beta chain) was identified during a study of T cell responses to AZD1222 COVID-19 vaccine. Overall study findings and caveats: A rise in Spike-specific TCR breadth and depth followed two AZD1222 doses. None of the repertoires were sampled until the peak T cell response had passed.

The germline V gene has CDR1 SGHRS and CDR2 YFSETQ. V was trimmed by 2 bases and J by 1 base, leaving 9 bases between them. CDR3 size: 14 residues. Using immunoSEQ multiplex PCR, the repertoire was profiled, and TCRdb retains in-frame clones only, with some absent. The sample has about 27,000 clones, over 80% seen once. As for this clone: What it binds is unknown.

Specimen: peripheral blood, collected 28 days after the second AZD1222 dose. The V call is TRBV5-1, the J call TRBJ1-1; TRBD1 might be the D (5 bases). This clonotype originated in an adult who received the AZD1222 COVID-19 vaccine. CDR3 sequence reads: CASSFLDRNTEAFF. The CDR3 DNA reads as TGCGCCAGCAGCTTCCTAGACAGGAACACTGAAGCTTTCTTT.